This TCR beta chain was captured in a study of glioma-infiltrating T cells after dendritic cell vaccination. Germline values: CDR1 LNHDA, CDR2 SQIVND (reference sequence). Between the trimmed V and J ends, which lost 2 bases and 3 bases, there was a span of 6 bases. The CDR3 consists of 13 residues. Whole-study findings and limits: Few patients contributed both blood and tumor specimens.

Comments on this clone: Its target is not known.

The time point: after dendritic cell vaccination, including at tumor progression/relapse. Isocitrate dehydrogenase mutation was absent in all glioblastoma patients. Primers: 60 V beta forward and 13 J beta reverse. Clones were sequenced by immunoSEQ multiplex PCR, and TCRdb holds only the in-frame ones, with some missing. The sample holds tens of thousands of clones, less than 90% seen once. This chain links TRBV19 with TRBJ2-3; D is uncertain. The origin of this receptor is a human donor with glioblastoma. This specimen consisted of blood, obtained after dendritic cell vaccination. The CDR3 nucleotides are TGTGCCAGTAGTATATCTTTTACAGATACGCAGTATTTT. It codes for CASSISFTDTQYF.